These 8 T cell receptor beta chains originate from one sample sequenced in a study of blood T cell repertoires in COVID-19. Assay used: immunoSEQ multiplex PCR; TCRdb lists only in-frame clones, some missing. Here the sample spans roughly 130,000 clones, 90% being singletons. What was sequenced was peripheral blood. The receptor source for this set is a man in his 60s with COVID-19, enrolled during active disease.

V usage is TRBV27 and J usage is TRBJ1-1, with a weak D call TRBD1 (6 bases). The CDR3 length is 16 residues. With 5 bases removed from V and 6 bases from J, the gap between germline ends came to 22 bases. CDR1 is MNHEY and CDR2 is SMNVEV in the germline V gene (reference sequence). The CDR3 spells CASSPYVGGGVSEAFF. For the CDR3, the DNA is TGTGCCAGCAGTCCCTATGTGGGGGGGGGCGTCTCTGAAGCTTTCTTT.

The rearrangement joins TRBV28 to TRBJ1-5; 7 bases are a match to TRBD1. Germline CDR1 and CDR2: MDHEN and SYDVKM. The CDR3 consists of 17 residues. DNA for the CDR3: TGTGCGAGCTATAAGGGCCAGGGGGTATGGTTGGAAGAGCCCCAGCATTTT. Translating gives CASYKGQGVWLEEPQHF. The whole variable domain, remainder taken from reference TRBV28 and TRBJ1-5, is DVKVTQSSRYLVKRTGEKVFLECVQDMDHENMFWYRQDPGLGLRLIYFSYDVKMKEKGDIPEGYSVSREKKERFSLILESASTNQTSMYLCASYKGQGVWLEEPQHFGDGTRLSIL.

This rearrangement joins TRBV13 to TRBJ1-1; possible D gene TRBD1, 6 bases. The V gene's germline CDR1 is PRHDT and CDR2 FYEKMQ (reference sequence). The CDR3 has 14 amino acids. The V and J ends lost 3 bases and 3 bases respectively, with 11 bases between them. CDR3 nucleotide sequence: TGTGCCAGCAGCTTCGAGGGGGACGACACTGAAGCTTTCTTT. Translated: CASSFEGDDTEAFF.

The chain carries TRBV14 and TRBJ2-1, with 8 bases that match TRBD2. The CDR3 contains 15 residues. Germline V CDR1 and CDR2: SGHDN, FVKESK. V was clipped by 3 bases and J by 1 base; unmatched bases: 2. The CDR3 coding sequence is TGTGCCAGCAGCCAGGTAGCGGGGTCCTACAATGAGCAGTTCTTC. It is translated as CASSQVAGSYNEQFF.

The chain has TRBV13 and TRBJ2-1; weak D call: TRBD1 (5 bases). The CDR3 sequence is 15 residues long. V was shortened by 5 bases and J by 0 bases, with 11 bases between the two germline ends. Germline-derived CDR1 and CDR2 are PRHDT and FYEKMQ (reference sequence). The CDR3 region is CASSRDRVSYNEQFF. For the CDR3, the DNA is TGTGCCAGCAGCAGAGACAGAGTCTCCTACAATGAGCAGTTCTTC.

The chain uses TRBV3-1 (or the pseudogene TRBV3-2) and TRBJ1-6; TRBD1 agrees at 7 bases. The CDR3 length is 17 residues. Germline CDR1 is LGHDT and CDR2 is YNNKEL (reference sequence). V was pared by 0 bases and J by 3 bases, with 5 bases of the junction left unmatched. The CDR3: CASSQDWTGNYNSPLHF. The CDR3 DNA is TGTGCCAGCAGCCAAGATTGGACAGGCAACTATAATTCACCCCTCCACTTT.

This chain connects TRBV28 to TRBJ1-5; 9 nucleotides line up with TRBD1. Germline V gene lookup returns CDR1 MDHEN and CDR2 SYDVKM. V trimming: 6 bases; J trimming: 6 bases; junction bases outside the gene matches: 6. The CDR3 extends over 14 amino acids. Written as DNA, the CDR3 is TGTGCCAGCAGGCCGGGACAGGGATCTCAGCCCCAGCATTTT. Its protein is CASRPGQGSQPQHF.

The chain links TRBV10-1 to TRBJ2-1, with D possibly matching TRBD2 (6 bases). V was clipped by 6 bases and J by 3 bases, with 21 bases between them. The CDR3 contains 17 residues. Germline-derived CDR1 and CDR2 are WNHNN and SYGVQD (reference sequence). As DNA, the CDR3 is TGCGCCAGCAGCGATCCGGCACGGGAGAGAGGCTACAATGAGCAGTTCTTC. Residues: CASSDPARERGYNEQFF.